These 28 T cell receptor beta chains were all obtained from the same sample, sequenced in a study of cytomegalovirus exposure and HLA in healthy donors. PCR amplification relied on 60 Vbeta primers (plus 13 Jbeta primers). Clones were sequenced by immunoSEQ multiplex PCR, and TCRdb holds only the in-frame ones, with some missing. The data contain some 190,000 clones, roughly three quarters of them seen just once; the ten biggest clones take up roughly 1.4%. The sample was PBMCs. These receptors were taken from a woman between 45 and 60 years old in good health and CMV-seronegative.

V and J are TRBV4-1 and TRBJ2-7, with 11 bases aligning to TRBD2. The germline V gene encodes CDR1 MGHRA and CDR2 YSYEKL. V lost 1 base to trimming and J lost 0 bases; unmatched junction nucleotides: 5. This CDR3 comprises 17 residues. The CDR3 region is CASSQVSTSGSSYEQYF. The DNA for the CDR3 is TGCGCCAGCAGCCAAGTTTCCACTAGCGGGAGCTCCTACGAGCAGTACTTC.

The gene calls are TRBV2 and TRBJ1-1, with 9 nucleotides matching TRBD1. The V gene's germline CDR1 is SNHLY and CDR2 FYNNEI. The CDR3 extends over 18 amino acids. The junction had 15 bases not matched to a gene; V was cut back by 4 bases and J by 3 bases. The CDR3 spells CASSGIGQGIYSDTEAFF. Here the CDR3 DNA reads TGTGCCAGCAGTGGGATTGGACAGGGGATCTATTCAGACACTGAAGCTTTCTTT.

This chain joins TRBV5-1 and TRBJ2-5; tentative D call: TRBD1 (6 bases). Trimming left V 0 bases short and J 5 bases short, with 11 bases between. The CDR3 is made up of 14 amino acids. Per germline, CDR1 SGHRS and CDR2 YFSETQ. This CDR3 is CASSLDGQRETQYF. The CDR3 region has the DNA TGCGCCAGCAGCTTGGACGGACAGCGGGAGACCCAGTACTTC. The full variable domain, its missing parts supplied by reference TRBV5-1 and TRBJ2-5, is KAGVTQTPRYLIKTRGQQVTLSCSPISGHRSVSWYQQTPGQGLQFLFEYFSETQRNKGNFPGRFSGRQFSNSRSEMNVSTLELGDSALYLCASSLDGQRETQYFGPGTRLLVL.

The genes are TRBV7-2 and TRBJ2-5, with D possibly matching TRBD1 (6 bases). Germline lookup yields CDR1 SGHTA and CDR2 FQGNSA. The CDR3 extends over 15 amino acids. With 5 bases removed from V and 1 base from J, the gap between germline ends came to 14 bases. The CDR3 region has the DNA TGTGCCAGCAGCCTCGTGGACAGAGCCCAAGAGACCCAGTACTTC. Its translation: CASSLVDRAQETQYF.

The chain joins TRBV27 to TRBJ1-4; the D gene is possibly TRBD1 (5 bases). Germline CDR1 is MNHEY and CDR2 is SMNVEV (reference sequence). This CDR3 is built from 15 residues. Trimming removed 6 bases at V and 0 bases at J, with 11 bases between. The CDR3 sequence is CASRGRVTTNEKLFF. The CDR3 DNA is TGTGCCAGCAGAGGCAGGGTAACAACTAATGAAAAACTGTTTTTT.

This chain joins TRBV4-3 and TRBJ2-2; D is perhaps TRBD1 (6 bases). CDR1 and CDR2 from the germline V gene are LGHNA and YSLEER. The V gene lost 4 bases and the J gene lost 5 bases, with 17 bases spanning the gap. The CDR3 is 16 residues long. The CDR3 region is CASSRGVQGGTGELFF. CDR3 DNA sequence: TGCGCCAGCAGCCGAGGCGTACAGGGCGGAACCGGGGAGCTGTTTTTT.

The chain carries TRBV2 and TRBJ1-2; 8 positions agree with TRBD1. The junction had 12 bases not matched to a gene; V was cut back by 7 bases and J by 5 bases. CDR3 length: 15 residues. CDR1 is SNHLY and CDR2 is FYNNEI in the germline V gene. The CDR3 is CASIMLGQAHYGYTF. In DNA, the CDR3 is TGTGCCAGCATAATGCTGGGACAGGCGCATTATGGCTACACCTTC. The full variable domain, with the rest looked up from reference TRBV2 and TRBJ1-2, is EPEVTQTPSHQVTQMGQEVILRCVPISNHLYFYWYRQILGQKVEFLVSFYNNEISEKSEIFDDQFSVERPDGSNFTLKIRSTKLEDSAMYFCASIMLGQAHYGYTFGSGTRLTVV.

The chain combines TRBV28 with TRBJ1-2; 12 bases are shared with TRBD1. There are 15 residues in the CDR3. V dropped 5 bases and J dropped 8; count of bases not matched to a gene: 9. Looked up from germline, CDR1 is MDHEN and CDR2 is SYDVKM. Here the CDR3 DNA reads TGTGCCAGCAGTCGACCGGGACAGGGGGCGAAGGGCTACACCTTC. Translated: CASSRPGQGAKGYTF.

V and J are TRBV9 and TRBJ2-3; D is perhaps TRBD2 (5 bases). The CDR3 consists of 15 residues. The germline gives CDR1 SGDLS, CDR2 YYNGEE. Trimming removed 3 bases at V and 1 base at J, with 12 bases between. The CDR3 loop reads CASSDSPGGTDTQYF. DNA of the CDR3: TGTGCCAGCAGCGACTCCCCCGGGGGCACAGATACGCAGTATTTT.

DNA of the CDR3: TGTGCCAGCAGTCCCTTAGGGAGAGAAGAGACCCAGTACTTC. It yields the protein CASSPLGREETQYF. This chain connects TRBV27 to TRBJ2-5; D might be TRBD2 (5 bases). The V gene's germline CDR1 is MNHEY and CDR2 SMNVEV (reference sequence). The V gene lost 5 bases and the J gene lost 3 bases, with 13 bases spanning the gap. This CDR3 is built from 14 residues.

V gene TRBV7-9 combines with J gene TRBJ1-4; 7 bases map to TRBD1. V was clipped by 5 bases and J by 0 bases; unmatched bases: 3. CDR3 length equals 15 residues. Germline V gene sequence: CDR1 SEHNR, CDR2 FQNEAQ (reference sequence). The CDR3 nucleotides are TGTGCCAGCAGCCCAGGACAGGCAACTAATGAAAAACTGTTTTTT. Its protein product is CASSPGQATNEKLFF. Together with reference TRBV7-9 and TRBJ1-4, the CDR3 gives the full variable domain: DTGVSQNPRHKITKRGQNVTFRCDPISEHNRLYWYRQTLGQGPEFLTYFQNEAQLEKSRLLSDRFSAERPKGSFSTLEIQRTEQGDSAMYLCASSPGQATNEKLFFGSGTQLSVL.

The chain is built from TRBV27 and TRBJ2-1; maybe TRBD2 (6 bases). V shed 6 bases and J shed 4 bases, with 13 bases lying between them. The CDR3 totals 14 residues. From germline, CDR1 is MNHEY and CDR2 SMNVEV (reference sequence). The chain's CDR3 is CASSPKRAYNEQFF. The CDR3 DNA is TGTGCCAGCAGCCCTAAGCGGGCGTACAATGAGCAGTTCTTC.

This clone was counted a few times. The chain has TRBV6-5 and TRBJ2-7, with a tentative D call TRBD1 (5 bases). Trimming cost V 7 bases and J 1 base, with 11 bases left between them. Germline loops: CDR1 MNHEY, CDR2 SVGAGI. This CDR3 contains 13 residues. The chain's CDR3 is CASNPPGSYEQYF. The DNA of the CDR3 is TGTGCCAGCAACCCCCCAGGGTCCTACGAGCAGTACTTC.

The V and J genes are TRBV7-8 and TRBJ2-3, with 9 bases that match TRBD2. Per the germline V gene, CDR1 is SGHVS and CDR2 is FQNEAQ. V was pared by 6 bases and J by 5 bases, with 9 bases of the junction left unmatched. The CDR3 loop spans 15 amino acids. Written as DNA, the CDR3 is TGTGCCAGCAGACGGGCGGGGGGGCCCGGAGATACGCAGTATTTT. Translating gives CASRRAGGPGDTQYF.

Worth noting for this clone: The junction and the germline gene differ at one end; a read error may be behind it. The chain has TRBV7-7 and TRBJ2-1, with D uncertain. Germline V gene sequence: CDR1 SSHAT, CDR2 FNYEAQ (reference sequence). The CDR3 length is 14 residues. Written as DNA, the CDR3 is TGTGCTAGCAGCGCTTCAGCAGGCTACAATGAGCAGTTCTTC. This gives the protein CASSASAGYNEQFF.

This rearrangement joins TRBV18 to TRBJ2-3; tentative D call: TRBD1 (7 bases). The germline V and J ends were trimmed by 6 bases and 3 bases, with 10 bases remaining between them. The CDR3 extends over 13 amino acids. Germline assignment: CDR1 KGHSH and CDR2 LQKENI. CDR3 DNA: TGTGCCAGCTCGCCAGGGGGGACAGATACGCAGTATTTT. Its protein product is CASSPGGTDTQYF.

This clone was detected once. The chain couples TRBV28 to TRBJ2-1, with 12 bases fitting TRBD2. Germline loops: CDR1 MDHEN, CDR2 SYDVKM. V was pared by 6 bases and J by 7 bases, with 25 bases of the junction left unmatched. The CDR3 consists of 21 residues. The CDR3 nucleotides are TGTGCCAGCAGCGCAACCGGGACAAAGGGTCGCCGGACTAGCGGGGTGAATGAGCAGTTCTTC. Translation gives CASSATGTKGRRTSGVNEQFF. Filled out from reference TRBV28 and TRBJ2-1, the complete variable domain reads DVKVTQSSRYLVKRTGEKVFLECVQDMDHENMFWYRQDPGLGLRLIYFSYDVKMKEKGDIPEGYSVSREKKERFSLILESASTNQTSMYLCASSATGTKGRRTSGVNEQFFGPGTRLTVL.

The chain links TRBV19 to TRBJ2-3, with D possibly being TRBD2 (7 bases). CDR3 length: 14 amino acids. Germline loops: CDR1 LNHDA, CDR2 SQIVND (reference sequence). The germline V and J ends were trimmed by 7 bases and 1 base, with 12 bases remaining between them. CDR3 region: CASTAGARTDTQYF. DNA for the CDR3: TGTGCCAGTACTGCGGGGGCCCGCACAGATACGCAGTATTTT.

V usage is TRBV6-1 and J usage is TRBJ2-1, with 7 bases that match TRBD2. J lost 4 bases, V lost 3 bases, and 9 bases had no gene match. From germline, CDR1 is MNHNS and CDR2 SASEGT. The CDR3 runs 16 residues. CDR3 DNA: TGTGCCAGCAGTGAGCAAGGCGGGACTATATACAATGAGCAGTTCTTC. This sequence encodes CASSEQGGTIYNEQFF.

This chain joins TRBV15 and TRBJ2-2; D may be TRBD1 (6 bases). The CDR3 has 17 residues. V lost 2 bases and J lost 1, with 14 bases in between. Germline V gene lookup returns CDR1 LNHNV and CDR2 YYDKDF (reference sequence). CDR3: CATSRPQGGLNTGELFF. CDR3 nucleotide sequence: TGTGCCACCAGCAGACCACAGGGTGGGTTGAACACCGGGGAGCTGTTTTTT.

The V gene is TRBV2, the J gene TRBJ2-2, with TRBD2 matching 10 bases. The CDR3 spans 16 residues. Germline trimming cut 6 bases from V and 4 bases from J; bases unmatched to any gene: 8. Germline V gene data show CDR1 as SNHLY and CDR2 as FYNNEI. Written as DNA, the CDR3 is TGTGCCAGCAGGGCACTAGCGGGACGATTCACCGGGGAGCTGTTTTTT. This encodes CASRALAGRFTGELFF.

This clone was detected once. The chain has TRBV7-2 and TRBJ1-1; 10 positions agree with TRBD1. The CDR3 covers 17 residues. CDR1 and CDR2 from the germline V gene are SGHTA and FQGNSA. The trim removed 1 base at V and 1 base at J, leaving 6 bases unmatched. This CDR3 is CASSLGDRGFRNTEAFF. CDR3 coding DNA: TGTGCCAGCAGCTTAGGGGACAGGGGTTTTAGGAACACTGAAGCTTTCTTT.

J is TRBJ2-1 and V is TRBV27; D perhaps matches TRBD2 (5 bases). The germline gives CDR1 MNHEY, CDR2 SMNVEV (reference sequence). The CDR3 has 13 residues. Trimming shortened V by 2 bases and J by 10 bases, and 12 bases separated the two germline ends. The CDR3 nucleotides read TGTGCCAGCAGTTTAGTCCCACGAGGGGAGCAGTTCTTC. This sequence encodes CASSLVPRGEQFF.

The genes are TRBV5-1 and TRBJ2-5; 12 positions agree with TRBD2. Trimming at V came to 4 bases and at J to 1 base, leaving 2 bases not matched to a gene. The length of the CDR3 is 15 residues. Germline assignment: CDR1 SGHRS and CDR2 YFSETQ. In DNA, the CDR3 is TGCGCCAGCAGCCGGGGACTAGCGGGCCAAGAGACCCAGTACTTC. Translation: CASSRGLAGQETQYF.

The V gene is TRBV28, the J gene TRBJ1-5; no firm D call. Deletions cut 6 bases from V and 6 bases from J, with 9 bases between. The CDR3 totals 12 residues. CDR1 and CDR2 from the germline V gene are MDHEN and SYDVKM. CDR3 in DNA: TGTGCCAGCAGCTCCCCTCCTCAGCCCCAGCATTTT. Protein product: CASSSPPQPQHF.

The chain is built from TRBV5-4 and TRBJ1-1; possibly TRBD1 for D (6 bases). CDR3 length: 13 residues. Germline values: CDR1 SGHNT, CDR2 YYREEE (reference sequence). V lost 4 bases to trimming and J lost 3 bases, with 10 bases between them. CDR3 protein: CASSVDSYTEAFF. As DNA, the CDR3 is TGTGCCAGCAGCGTGGACAGTTACACTGAAGCTTTCTTT.

The V gene is TRBV5-1, the J gene TRBJ2-1, with D possibly matching TRBD2 (6 bases). V was shortened by 2 bases and J by 4 bases, with 10 bases between the two germline ends. Germline CDR1 and CDR2: SGHRS and YFSETQ. The CDR3 covers 14 residues. CDR3: CASSFLGGYNEQFF. The CDR3 DNA is TGCGCCAGCAGCTTCTTAGGAGGGTACAATGAGCAGTTCTTC.

The chain recombines TRBV7-2 with TRBJ1-2; 8 bases fit TRBD1. The V segment lost 4 bases and the J segment 8 bases; nucleotides outside the gene matches: 3. In germline, CDR1 is SGHTA, CDR2 FQGNSA. CDR3 length: 12 amino acids. CDR3 sequence (DNA): TGTGCCAGCAGCTCGAGGACAGGGGGCTACACCTTC. It translates to CASSSRTGGYTF.